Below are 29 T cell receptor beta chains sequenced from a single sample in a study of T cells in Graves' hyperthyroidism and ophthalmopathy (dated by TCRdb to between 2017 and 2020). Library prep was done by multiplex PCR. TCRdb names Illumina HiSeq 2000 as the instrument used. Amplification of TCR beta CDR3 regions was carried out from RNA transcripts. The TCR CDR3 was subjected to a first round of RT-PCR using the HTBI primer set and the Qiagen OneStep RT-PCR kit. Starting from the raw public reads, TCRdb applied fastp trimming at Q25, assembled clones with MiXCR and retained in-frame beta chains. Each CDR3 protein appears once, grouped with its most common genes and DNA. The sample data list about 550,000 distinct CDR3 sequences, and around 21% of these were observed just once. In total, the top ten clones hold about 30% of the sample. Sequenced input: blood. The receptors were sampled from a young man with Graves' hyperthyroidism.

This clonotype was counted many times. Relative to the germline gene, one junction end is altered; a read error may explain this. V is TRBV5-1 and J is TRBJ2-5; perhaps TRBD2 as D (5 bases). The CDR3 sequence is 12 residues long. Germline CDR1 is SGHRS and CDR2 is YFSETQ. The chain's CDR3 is CASSRTQETQYF. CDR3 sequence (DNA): TGTGCCAGCAGCCGGACTCAAGAGACCCAGTACTTC. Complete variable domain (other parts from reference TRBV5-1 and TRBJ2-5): KAGVTQTPRYLIKTRGQQVTLSCSPISGHRSVSWYQQTPGQGLQFLFEYFSETQRNKGNFPGRFSGRQFSNSRSEMNVSTLELGDSALYLCASSRTQETQYFGPGTRLLVL.

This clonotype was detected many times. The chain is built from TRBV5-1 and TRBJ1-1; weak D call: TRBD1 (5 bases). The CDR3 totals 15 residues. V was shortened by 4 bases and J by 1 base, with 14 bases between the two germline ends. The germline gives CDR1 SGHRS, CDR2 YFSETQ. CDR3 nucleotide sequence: TGCGCCAGCAGCGAATACAGGAGGGGGAACACTGAAGCTTTCTTT. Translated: CASSEYRRGNTEAFF.

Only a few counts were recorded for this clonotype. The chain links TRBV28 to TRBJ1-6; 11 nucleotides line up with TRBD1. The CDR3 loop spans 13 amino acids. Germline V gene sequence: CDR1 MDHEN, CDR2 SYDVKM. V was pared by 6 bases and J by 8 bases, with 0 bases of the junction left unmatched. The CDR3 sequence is CASRGQGDSPLHF. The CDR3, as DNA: TGTGCCAGCAGGGGACAGGGGGATTCACCCCTCCACTTT.

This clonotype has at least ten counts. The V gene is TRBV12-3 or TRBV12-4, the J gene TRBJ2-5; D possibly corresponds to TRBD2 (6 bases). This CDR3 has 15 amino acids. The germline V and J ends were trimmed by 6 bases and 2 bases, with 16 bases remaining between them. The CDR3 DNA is TGTGCCAGCAGCCTGAGGGACTTCCTGCAAGAGACCCAGTACTTC. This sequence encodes CASSLRDFLQETQYF.

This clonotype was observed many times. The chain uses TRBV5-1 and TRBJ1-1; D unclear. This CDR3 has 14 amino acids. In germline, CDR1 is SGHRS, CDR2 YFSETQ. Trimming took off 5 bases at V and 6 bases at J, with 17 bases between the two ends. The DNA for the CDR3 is TGCGCCAGCAGTTTATCACACAGCAACTCTGAAGCTTTCTTT. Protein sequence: CASSLSHSNSEAFF.

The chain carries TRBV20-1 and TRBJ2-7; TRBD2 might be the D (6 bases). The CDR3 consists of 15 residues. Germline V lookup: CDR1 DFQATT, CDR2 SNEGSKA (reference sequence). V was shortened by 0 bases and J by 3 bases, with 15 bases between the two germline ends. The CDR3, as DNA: TGCAGTGCTAGAGATCCTACCCGGCGGGGCTACGAGCAGTACTTC. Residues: CSARDPTRRGYEQYF.

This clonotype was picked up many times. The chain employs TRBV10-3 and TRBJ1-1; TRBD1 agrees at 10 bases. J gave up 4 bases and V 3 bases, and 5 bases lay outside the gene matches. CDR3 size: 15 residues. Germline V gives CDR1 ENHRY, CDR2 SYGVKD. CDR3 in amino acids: CAISDAGQGSTEAFF. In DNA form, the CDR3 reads TGTGCCATCAGTGACGCGGGACAGGGGTCCACTGAAGCTTTCTTT.

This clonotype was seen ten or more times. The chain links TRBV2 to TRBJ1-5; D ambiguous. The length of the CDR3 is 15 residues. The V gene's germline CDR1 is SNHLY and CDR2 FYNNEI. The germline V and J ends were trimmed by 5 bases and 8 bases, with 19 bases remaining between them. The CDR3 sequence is CASSSNVLGVKPQHF. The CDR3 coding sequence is TGTGCCAGCAGTAGTAATGTTTTGGGCGTGAAGCCCCAGCATTTT.

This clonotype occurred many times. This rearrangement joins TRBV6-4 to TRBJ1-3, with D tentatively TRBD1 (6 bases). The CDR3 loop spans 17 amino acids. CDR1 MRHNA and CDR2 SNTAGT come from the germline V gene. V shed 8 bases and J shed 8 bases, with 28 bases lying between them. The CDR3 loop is CASSTWGGSRTRDTIYF. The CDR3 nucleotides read TGTGCCAGCTCCACCTGGGGGGGCTCCCGGACAAGAGACACCATATATTTT.

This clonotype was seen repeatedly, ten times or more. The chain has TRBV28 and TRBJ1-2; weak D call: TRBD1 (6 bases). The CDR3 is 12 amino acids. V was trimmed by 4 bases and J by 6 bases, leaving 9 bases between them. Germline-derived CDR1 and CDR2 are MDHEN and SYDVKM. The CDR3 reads CASSSDRHGYTF. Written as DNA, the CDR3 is TGTGCCAGCAGTTCCGACAGGCATGGCTACACCTTC.

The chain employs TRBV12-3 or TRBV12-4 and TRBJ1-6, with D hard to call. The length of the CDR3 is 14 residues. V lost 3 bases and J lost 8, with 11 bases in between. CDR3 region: CASSFAGDYSPLHF. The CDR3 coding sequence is TGTGCCAGCAGTTTTGCAGGAGACTATTCACCCCTCCACTTT.

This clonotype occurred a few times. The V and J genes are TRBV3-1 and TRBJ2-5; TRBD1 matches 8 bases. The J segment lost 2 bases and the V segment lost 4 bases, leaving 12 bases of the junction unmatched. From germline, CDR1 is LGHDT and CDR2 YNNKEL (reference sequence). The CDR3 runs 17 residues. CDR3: CASSPMGATGEQETQYF. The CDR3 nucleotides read TGTGCCAGCAGCCCAATGGGCGCGACAGGGGAGCAAGAGACCCAGTACTTC.

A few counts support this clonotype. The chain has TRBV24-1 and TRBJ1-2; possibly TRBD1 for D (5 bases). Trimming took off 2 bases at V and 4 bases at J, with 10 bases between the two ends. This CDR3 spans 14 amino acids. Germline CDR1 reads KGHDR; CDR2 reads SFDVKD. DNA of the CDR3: TGTGCCACCAGTGATTACCGGGGCGGCTATGGCTACACCTTC. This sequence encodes CATSDYRGGYGYTF.

CDR3 loop: CASTPDAGGQYF. CDR3 nucleotides: TGTGCCAGCACCCCGGACGCGGGGGGGCAGTACTTC. The chain links TRBV6-1 to TRBJ2-7, with 8 positions matching TRBD2. The germline V gene encodes CDR1 MNHNS and CDR2 SASEGT. With 7 bases clipped from V and 9 bases from J, the junction kept 8 bases outside the gene matches. This CDR3 contains 12 residues.

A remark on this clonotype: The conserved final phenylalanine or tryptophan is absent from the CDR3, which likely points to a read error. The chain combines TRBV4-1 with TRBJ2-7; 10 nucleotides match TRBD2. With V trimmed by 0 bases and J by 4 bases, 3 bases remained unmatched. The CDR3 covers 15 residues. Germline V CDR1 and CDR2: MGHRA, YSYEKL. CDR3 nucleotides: TGCGCCAGCAGCCAAGATGGTAGCGGGGGGTACGAGCAGTACCTC. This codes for CASSQDGSGGYEQYL.

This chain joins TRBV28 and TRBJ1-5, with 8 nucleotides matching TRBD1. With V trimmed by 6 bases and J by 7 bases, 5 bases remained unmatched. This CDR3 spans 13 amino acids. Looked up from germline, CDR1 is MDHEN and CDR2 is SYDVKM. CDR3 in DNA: TGTGCCAGCAGGATACAGGGGGAACAGCCCCAGCATTTT. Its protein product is CASRIQGEQPQHF.

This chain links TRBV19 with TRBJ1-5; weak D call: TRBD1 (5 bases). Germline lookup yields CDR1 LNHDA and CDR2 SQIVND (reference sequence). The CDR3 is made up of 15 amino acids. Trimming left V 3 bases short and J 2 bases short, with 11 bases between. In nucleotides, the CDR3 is TGTGCCAGTAGTATCGGGGGAGTTGGCAATCAGCCCCAGCATTTT. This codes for CASSIGGVGNQPQHF.

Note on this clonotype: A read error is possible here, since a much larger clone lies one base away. The CDR3 protein is CAGSSHRTVSNQPQHF. The CDR3 DNA is TGTGCCGGCAGCTCCCATAGGACAGTTAGCAATCAGCCCCAGCATTTT. The chain employs TRBV12-3 or TRBV12-4 and TRBJ1-5; a weak D match, TRBD1 (6 bases). The CDR3 contains 16 residues.

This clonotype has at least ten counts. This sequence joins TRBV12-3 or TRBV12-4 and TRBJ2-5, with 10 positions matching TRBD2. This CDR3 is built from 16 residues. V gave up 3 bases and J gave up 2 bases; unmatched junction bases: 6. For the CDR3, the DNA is TGTGCCAGCAGTTTTGTAGCGGGGGGACTTCAAGAGACCCAGTACTTC. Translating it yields CASSFVAGGLQETQYF.

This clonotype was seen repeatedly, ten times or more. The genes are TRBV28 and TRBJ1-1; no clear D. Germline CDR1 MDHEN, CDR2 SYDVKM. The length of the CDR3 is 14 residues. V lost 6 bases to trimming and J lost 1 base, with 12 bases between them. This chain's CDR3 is CASSKPPPNTEAFF. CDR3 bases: TGTGCCAGCAGCAAACCCCCACCGAACACTGAAGCTTTCTTT. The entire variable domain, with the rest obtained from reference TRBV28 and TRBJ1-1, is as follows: DVKVTQSSRYLVKRTGEKVFLECVQDMDHENMFWYRQDPGLGLRLIYFSYDVKMKEKGDIPEGYSVSREKKERFSLILESASTNQTSMYLCASSKPPPNTEAFFGQGTRLTVV.

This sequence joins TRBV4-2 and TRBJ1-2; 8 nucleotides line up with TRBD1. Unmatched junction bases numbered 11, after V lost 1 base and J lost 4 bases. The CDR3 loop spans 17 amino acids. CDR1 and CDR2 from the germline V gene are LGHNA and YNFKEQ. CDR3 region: CASSQALRVQGAYGYTF. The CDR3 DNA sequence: TGTGCCAGCAGCCAAGCCCTCAGGGTTCAGGGGGCCTATGGCTACACCTTC.

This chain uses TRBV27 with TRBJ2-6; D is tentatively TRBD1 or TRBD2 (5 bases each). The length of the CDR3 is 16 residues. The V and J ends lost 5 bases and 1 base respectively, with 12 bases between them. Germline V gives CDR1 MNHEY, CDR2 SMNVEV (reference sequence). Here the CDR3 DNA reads TGTGCCAGCAGTATAGGGGAGAGGTCTGGGGCCAACGTCCTGACTTTC. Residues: CASSIGERSGANVLTF.

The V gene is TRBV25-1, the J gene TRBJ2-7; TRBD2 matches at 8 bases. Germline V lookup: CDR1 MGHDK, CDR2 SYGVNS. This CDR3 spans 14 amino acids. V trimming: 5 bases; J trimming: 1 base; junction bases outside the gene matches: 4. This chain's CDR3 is CASSKTSASYEQYF. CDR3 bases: TGTGCCAGCAGTAAGACTAGCGCATCCTACGAGCAGTACTTC.

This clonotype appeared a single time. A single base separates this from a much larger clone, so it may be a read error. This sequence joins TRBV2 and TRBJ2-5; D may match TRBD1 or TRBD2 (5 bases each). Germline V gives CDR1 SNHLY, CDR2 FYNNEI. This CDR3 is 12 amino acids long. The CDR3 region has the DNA TGTGCCACCACCGGGACCAAAGATACCCAGTACTTC. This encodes CATTGTKDTQYF.

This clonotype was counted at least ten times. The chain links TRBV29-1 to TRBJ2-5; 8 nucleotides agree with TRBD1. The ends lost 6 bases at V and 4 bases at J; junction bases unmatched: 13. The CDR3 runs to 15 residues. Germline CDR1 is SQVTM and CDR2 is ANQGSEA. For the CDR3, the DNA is TGCAGCGTGCACACTGATCGGACAGGGCTAGAGACCCAGTACTTC. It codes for CSVHTDRTGLETQYF.

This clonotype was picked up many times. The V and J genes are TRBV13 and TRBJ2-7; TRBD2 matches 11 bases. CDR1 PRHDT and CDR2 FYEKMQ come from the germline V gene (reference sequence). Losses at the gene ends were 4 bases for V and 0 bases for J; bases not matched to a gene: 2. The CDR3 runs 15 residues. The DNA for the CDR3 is TGTGCCAGCAGCTCGGGACTAGCGGCCTCCTACGAGCAGTACTTC. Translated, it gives CASSSGLAASYEQYF.

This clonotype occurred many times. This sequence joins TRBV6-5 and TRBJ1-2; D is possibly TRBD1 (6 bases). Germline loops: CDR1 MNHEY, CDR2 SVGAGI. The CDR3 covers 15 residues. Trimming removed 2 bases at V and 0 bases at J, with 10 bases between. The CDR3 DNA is TGTGCCAGCAGTTACGGGACACTAACTAACTATGGCTACACCTTC. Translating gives CASSYGTLTNYGYTF.

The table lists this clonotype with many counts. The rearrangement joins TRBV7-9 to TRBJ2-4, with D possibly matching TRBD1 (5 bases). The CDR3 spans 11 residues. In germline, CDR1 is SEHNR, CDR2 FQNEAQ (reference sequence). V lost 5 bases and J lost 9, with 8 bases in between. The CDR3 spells CASSQGGIQYF. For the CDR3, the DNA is TGTGCCAGCAGCCAGGGTGGCATTCAGTACTTC.

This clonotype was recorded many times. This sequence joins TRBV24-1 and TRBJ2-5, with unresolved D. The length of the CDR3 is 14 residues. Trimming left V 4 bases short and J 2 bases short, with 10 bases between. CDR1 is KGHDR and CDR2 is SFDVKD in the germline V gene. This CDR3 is CATSDSYGQETQYF. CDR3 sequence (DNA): TGTGCCACCAGTGACTCGTACGGACAAGAGACCCAGTACTTC.